This entry features one T cell receptor (beta chain) sequence. Its antigen is undetermined. This CDR3 is 13 amino acids long. Germline V gene data show CDR1 as SNHLY and CDR2 as FYNNEI. The ends were cut back, 4 bases at V and 6 bases at J, with 13 bases in the middle. The sample belongs to a study of beta chain features in type 1 diabetes. General observations from the study: Shorter TCRB CDR3s, moderately but significantly so, marked every one of the four CD4+ subsets in Type 1 diabetes patients.

Every isolated RNA sample was fully reverse transcribed, so sequencing captured expressed TCRB transcripts. Generated by immunoSEQ multiplex PCR, the TCRdb table keeps only in-frame clones and is missing some. The table has over 150,000 clones, about 9.4% seen once; the top ten hold approximately 0.46%. The source is a young man with type 1 diabetes. The chain combines TRBV2 with TRBJ2-7, with a weak D call TRBD2 (5 bases). Sequenced input: central memory CD4+ T cells from blood. DNA for the CDR3: TGTGCCAGCAGTGGCGGGCCGCTGCGCGAGCAGTACTTC. It translates to CASSGGPLREQYF.